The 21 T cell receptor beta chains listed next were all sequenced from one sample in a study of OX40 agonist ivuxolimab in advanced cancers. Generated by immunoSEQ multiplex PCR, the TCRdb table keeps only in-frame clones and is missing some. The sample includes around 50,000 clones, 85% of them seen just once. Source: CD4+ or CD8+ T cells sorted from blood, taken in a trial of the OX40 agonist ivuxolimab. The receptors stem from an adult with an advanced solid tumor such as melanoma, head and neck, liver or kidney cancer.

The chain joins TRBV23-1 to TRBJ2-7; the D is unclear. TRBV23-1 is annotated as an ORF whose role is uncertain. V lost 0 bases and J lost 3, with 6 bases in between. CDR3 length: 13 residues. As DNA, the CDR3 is TGCGCCAGCAGTCAATCGAACGACTACGAGCAGTACGTC. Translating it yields CASSQSNDYEQYV.

In DNA, the CDR3 is TGCAGCGTTGAAGATCGCCAACAGCCGTTTGGGGAAAAACTGTTTTTT. This gives the protein CSVEDRQQPFGEKLFF. V is TRBV29-1 and J is TRBJ1-4, with D unclear. The V gene lost 0 bases and the J gene lost 8 bases, with 19 bases spanning the gap. CDR3 length: 16 amino acids. Germline V gives CDR1 SQVTM, CDR2 ANQGSEA.

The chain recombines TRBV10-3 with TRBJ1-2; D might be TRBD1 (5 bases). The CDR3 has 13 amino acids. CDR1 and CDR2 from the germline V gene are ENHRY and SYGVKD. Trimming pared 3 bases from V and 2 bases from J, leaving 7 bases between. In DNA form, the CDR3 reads TGTGCCATCAGTGAAAAGGGGAACTATGGCTACACCTTC. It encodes CAISEKGNYGYTF.

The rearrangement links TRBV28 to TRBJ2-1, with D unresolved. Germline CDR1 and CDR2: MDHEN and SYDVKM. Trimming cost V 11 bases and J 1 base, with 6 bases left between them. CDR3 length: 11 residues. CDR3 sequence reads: CALQSYNEQFF. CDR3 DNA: TGTGCCTTGCAGTCCTACAATGAGCAGTTCTTC. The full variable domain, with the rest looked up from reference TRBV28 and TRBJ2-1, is DVKVTQSSRYLVKRTGEKVFLECVQDMDHENMFWYRQDPGLGLRLIYFSYDVKMKEKGDIPEGYSVSREKKERFSLILESASTNQTSMYLCALQSYNEQFFGPGTRLTVL.

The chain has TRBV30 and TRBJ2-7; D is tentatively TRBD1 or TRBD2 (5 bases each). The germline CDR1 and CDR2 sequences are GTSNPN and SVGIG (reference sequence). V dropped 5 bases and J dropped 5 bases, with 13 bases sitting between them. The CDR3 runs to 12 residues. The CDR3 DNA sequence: TGTGCCTGGGGCTTGGGGGTCCACGAGCAGTACTTC. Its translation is CAWGLGVHEQYF. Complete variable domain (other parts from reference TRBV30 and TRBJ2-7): SQTIHQWPATLVQPVGSPLSLECTVEGTSNPNLYWYRQAAGRGLQLLFYSVGIGQISSEVPQNLSASRPQDRQFILSSKKLLLSDSGFYLCAWGLGVHEQYFGPGTRLTVT.

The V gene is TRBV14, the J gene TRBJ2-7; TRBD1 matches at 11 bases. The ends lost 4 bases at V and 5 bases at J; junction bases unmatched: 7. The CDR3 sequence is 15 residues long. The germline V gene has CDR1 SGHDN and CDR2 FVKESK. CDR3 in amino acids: CASSPLPGQGDEQYF. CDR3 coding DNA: TGTGCCAGCAGCCCTCTACCGGGACAGGGGGACGAGCAGTACTTC.

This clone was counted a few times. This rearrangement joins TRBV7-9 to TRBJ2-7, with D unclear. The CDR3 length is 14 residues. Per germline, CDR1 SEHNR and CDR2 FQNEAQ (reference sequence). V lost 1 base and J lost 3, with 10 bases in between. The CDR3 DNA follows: TGTGCCAGCAGCTTAGACGCCAGTTACTACGAGCAGTACTTC. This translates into CASSLDASYYEQYF.

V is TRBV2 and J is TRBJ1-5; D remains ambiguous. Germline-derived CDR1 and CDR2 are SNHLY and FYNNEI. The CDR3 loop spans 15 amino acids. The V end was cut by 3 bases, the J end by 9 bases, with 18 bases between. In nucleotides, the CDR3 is TGTGCCAGCAGTGACGGAGGACGCAGAGATTGGCCCCAGCATTTT. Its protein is CASSDGGRRDWPQHF.

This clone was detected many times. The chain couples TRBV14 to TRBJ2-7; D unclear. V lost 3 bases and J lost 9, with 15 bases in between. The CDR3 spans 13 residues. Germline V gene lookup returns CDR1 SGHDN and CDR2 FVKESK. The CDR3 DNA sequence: TGTGCCAGCAGCCATTCTTTCAGGTCTACGCAGTACGTC. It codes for CASSHSFRSTQYV.

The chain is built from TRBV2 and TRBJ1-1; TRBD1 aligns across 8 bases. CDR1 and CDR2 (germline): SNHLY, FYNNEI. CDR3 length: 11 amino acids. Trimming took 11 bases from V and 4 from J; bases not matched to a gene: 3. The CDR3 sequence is CAHRGGTEAFF. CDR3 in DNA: TGTGCCCACAGGGGGGGCACTGAAGCTTTCTTT.

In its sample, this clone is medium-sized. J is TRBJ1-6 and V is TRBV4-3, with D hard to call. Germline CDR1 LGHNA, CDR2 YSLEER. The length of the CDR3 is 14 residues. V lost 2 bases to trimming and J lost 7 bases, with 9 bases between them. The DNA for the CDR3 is TGCGCCAGCAGCCAAAAGAAGACAAATTCACCCCTCCACTTT. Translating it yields CASSQKKTNSPLHF.

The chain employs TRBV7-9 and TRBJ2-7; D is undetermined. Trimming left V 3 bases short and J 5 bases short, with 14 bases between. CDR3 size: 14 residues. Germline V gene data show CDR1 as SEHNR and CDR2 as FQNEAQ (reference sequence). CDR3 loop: CASSFIGGENEQYF. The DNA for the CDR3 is TGTGCCAGCAGCTTCATCGGTGGTGAGAACGAGCAGTACTTC.

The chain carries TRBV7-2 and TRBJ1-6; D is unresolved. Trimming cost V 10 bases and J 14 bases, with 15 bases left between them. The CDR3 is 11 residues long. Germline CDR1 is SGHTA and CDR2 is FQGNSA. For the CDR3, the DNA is TGTGCCATTTCTCGTGAGGGTTCCCTCCACTTT. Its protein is CAISREGSLHF.

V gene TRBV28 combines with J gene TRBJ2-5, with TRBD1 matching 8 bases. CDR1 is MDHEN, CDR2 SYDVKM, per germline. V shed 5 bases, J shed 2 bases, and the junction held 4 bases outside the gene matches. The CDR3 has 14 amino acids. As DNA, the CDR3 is TGTGCCAGCAGTGGGGGACAGGATCAAGAGACCCAGTACTTC. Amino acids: CASSGGQDQETQYF.

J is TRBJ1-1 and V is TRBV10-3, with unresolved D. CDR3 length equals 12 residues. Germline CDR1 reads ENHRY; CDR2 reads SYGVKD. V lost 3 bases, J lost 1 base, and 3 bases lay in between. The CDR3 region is CAISDKNTEAFF. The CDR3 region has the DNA TGTGCCATCAGTGATAAGAACACTGAAGCTTTCTTT.

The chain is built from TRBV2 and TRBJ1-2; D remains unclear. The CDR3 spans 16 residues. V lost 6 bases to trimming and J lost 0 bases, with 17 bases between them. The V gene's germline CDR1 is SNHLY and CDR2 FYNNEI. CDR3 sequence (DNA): TGTGCCAGCAGCCAAATCGGGCCAGAACCTAACTATGGCTACACCTTC. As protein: CASSQIGPEPNYGYTF. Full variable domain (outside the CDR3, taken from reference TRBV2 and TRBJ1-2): EPEVTQTPSHQVTQMGQEVILRCVPISNHLYFYWYRQILGQKVEFLVSFYNNEISEKSEIFDDQFSVERPDGSNFTLKIRSTKLEDSAMYFCASSQIGPEPNYGYTFGSGTRLTVV.

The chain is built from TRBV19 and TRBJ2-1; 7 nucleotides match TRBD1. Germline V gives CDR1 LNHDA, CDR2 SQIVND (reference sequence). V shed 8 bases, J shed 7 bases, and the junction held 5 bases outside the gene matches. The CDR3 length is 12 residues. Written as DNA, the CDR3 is TGTGCCAGTCGGGACAGATTGAATGAGCAGTTCTTC. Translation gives CASRDRLNEQFF.

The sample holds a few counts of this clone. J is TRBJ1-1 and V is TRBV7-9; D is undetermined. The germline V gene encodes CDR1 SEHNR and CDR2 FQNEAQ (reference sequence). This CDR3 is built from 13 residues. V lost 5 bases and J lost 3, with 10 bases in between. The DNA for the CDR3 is TGTGCCAGCAGCCGCCGGCGGGACACTGAAGCTTTCTTT. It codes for CASSRRRDTEAFF. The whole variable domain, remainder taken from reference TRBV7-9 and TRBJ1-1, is DTGVSQNPRHKITKRGQNVTFRCDPISEHNRLYWYRQTLGQGPEFLTYFQNEAQLEKSRLLSDRFSAERPKGSFSTLEIQRTEQGDSAMYLCASSRRRDTEAFFGQGTRLTVV.

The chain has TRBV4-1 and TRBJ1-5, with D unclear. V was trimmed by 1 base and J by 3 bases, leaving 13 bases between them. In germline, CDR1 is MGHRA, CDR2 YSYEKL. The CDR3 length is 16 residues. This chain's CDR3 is CASSQVSIADNQPQHF. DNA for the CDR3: TGCGCCAGCAGCCAAGTTTCAATCGCCGACAATCAGCCCCAGCATTTT.

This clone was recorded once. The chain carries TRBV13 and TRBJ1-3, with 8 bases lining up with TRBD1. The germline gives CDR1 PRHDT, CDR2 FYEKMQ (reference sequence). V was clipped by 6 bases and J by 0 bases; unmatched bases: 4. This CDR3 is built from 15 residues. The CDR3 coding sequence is TGTGCCAGCAGTTCGACAGGGGTCTCTGGAAACACCATATATTTT. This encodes CASSSTGVSGNTIYF. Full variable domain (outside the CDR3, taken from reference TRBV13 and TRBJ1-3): AAGVIQSPRHLIKEKRETATLKCYPIPRHDTVYWYQQGPGQDPQFLISFYEKMQSDKGSIPDRFSAQQFSDYHSELNMSSLELGDSALYFCASSSTGVSGNTIYFGEGSWLTVV.

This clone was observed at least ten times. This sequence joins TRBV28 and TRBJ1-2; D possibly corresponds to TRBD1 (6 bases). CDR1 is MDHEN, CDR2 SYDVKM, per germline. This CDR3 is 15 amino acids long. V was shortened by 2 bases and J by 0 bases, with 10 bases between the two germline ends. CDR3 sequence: CASSLPGHSNYGYTF. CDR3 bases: TGTGCCAGCAGTTTACCGGGACACTCTAACTATGGCTACACCTTC.